This T cell receptor (beta chain) was profiled in a study of post-analysis software for immune sequencing data. General study points: When compared against controls, multiple sclerosis patients showed significantly lower normalized Chao1 diversity. Under F measure analysis, samples from one preparation batch co-clustered strongly. Controls showed lower frequencies than patients for 5 or 6 TRBV segments, and TRBV5-6, TRBV5-1 and TRBV20-1 were among these.

Sequencing libraries made from TCR beta cDNA carried unique molecular identifiers. Each batch of roughly 1 to 11 million T cells produced a few hundred thousand cDNA molecules. One entry per CDR3 protein results from TCRdb running MiXCR on the PCR reads. The sample has about half a million distinct CDR3 sequences; roughly 34% are singletons. A note on this clonotype: Its specificity is not known.

V lost 0 bases and J lost 2, with 10 bases in between. Germline-derived CDR1 and CDR2 are MGHRA and YSYEKL. The CDR3 has 15 amino acids. The chain recombines TRBV4-1 with TRBJ1-2, with D perhaps TRBD1 (5 bases). The TCR originated in a girl aged 2 to 17 with multiple sclerosis. Sequenced material: blood. CDR3 protein: CASSQDPEGNYGYTF. The CDR3 DNA follows: TGCGCCAGCAGCCAAGATCCTGAGGGGAACTATGGCTACACCTTC.